Presented here are 7 T cell receptor beta chains from one specimen sequenced in a study of blood T cell repertoires in COVID-19. Profiling relied on immunoSEQ multiplex PCR, and the TCRdb table lists in-frame clones only, not all of them. The sample lists just under 60,000 clones; approximately 80% were seen once. Sequencing input: peripheral blood. These receptors were collected from a human donor in a cohort sampled during active COVID-19.

The J gene is TRBJ1-1, the V gene TRBV19, with a possible D match to TRBD1 (6 bases). The CDR3 has 13 amino acids. Trimming removed 6 bases from V and 4 bases from J, with 12 bases in between. Germline assignment: CDR1 LNHDA and CDR2 SQIVND (reference sequence). The DNA for the CDR3 is TGTGCCAGTAGGGACAGCGGGGGCACTGAAGCTTTCTTT. It encodes CASRDSGGTEAFF.

J is TRBJ2-7 and V is TRBV14; the match to TRBD1 covers 7 bases. V shed 3 bases and J 1 base; nucleotides not matched to a gene: 9. Per the germline V gene, CDR1 is SGHDN and CDR2 is FVKESK. The CDR3 is 16 residues long. The CDR3 is CASSQGYRDRSYEQYF. CDR3 in DNA: TGTGCCAGCAGCCAGGGTTACCGGGACAGATCCTACGAGCAGTACTTC.

A few counts support this clone. The genes are TRBV19 and TRBJ1-4, with D possibly matching TRBD1 (5 bases). Germline V gene lookup returns CDR1 LNHDA and CDR2 SQIVND (reference sequence). V shed 5 bases and J shed 7 bases, with 20 bases lying between them. There are 16 residues in the CDR3. CDR3 sequence: CASSPVGRRGGEKLFF. The CDR3 DNA reads TGTGCCAGTAGTCCAGTGGGACGGCGGGGAGGTGAAAAACTGTTTTTT.

The gene calls are TRBV4-3 and TRBJ1-6, with a possible D match to TRBD1 (5 bases). In germline, CDR1 is LGHNA, CDR2 YSLEER. The CDR3 covers 15 residues. Trimming removed 5 bases from V and 3 bases from J, with 11 bases in between. CDR3 nucleotides: TGCGCCAGCAGCGGAGGGACCAACTATAATTCACCCCTCCACTTT. Encoded protein: CASSGGTNYNSPLHF.

The CDR3 sequence is CASSFVGTDTQYF. DNA of the CDR3: TGTGCCAGCAGCTTCGTCGGCACAGATACGCAGTATTTT. V and J are TRBV7-2 and TRBJ2-3, with D hard to call. The V and J ends lost 3 bases and 1 base respectively, with 5 bases between them. This CDR3 is 13 amino acids long. The V gene's germline CDR1 is SGHTA and CDR2 FQGNSA.

The chain recombines TRBV10-3 with TRBJ1-1; TRBD1 agrees at 7 bases. Trimming removed 5 bases from V and 1 base from J; junction bases left unmatched: 4. The CDR3 runs to 14 residues. Per germline, CDR1 ENHRY and CDR2 SYGVKD. The CDR3, as DNA: TGTGCCATCAGTCCCACAGGGGCGAACACTGAAGCTTTCTTT. This encodes CAISPTGANTEAFF.

This chain connects TRBV10-1 to TRBJ2-1, with 10 bases that match TRBD1. Germline V gives CDR1 WNHNN, CDR2 SYGVQD (reference sequence). V dropped 5 bases and J dropped 6; count of bases not matched to a gene: 7. CDR3 length equals 15 residues. In nucleotides, the CDR3 is TGCGCCAGCAGTCGCCCGGACAGGGGGATCAATGAGCAGTTCTTC. Amino acids: CASSRPDRGINEQFF.